The subject of this entry is one T cell receptor beta chain. V lost 7 bases and J lost 1, with 16 bases in between. The CDR3 has 15 amino acids. Germline CDR1 MDHEN, CDR2 SYDVKM. The data originate from a study of shared clonotypes between healthy human individuals. Study information: Contributing individuals were two females and a few males aged 18 to 49. CD4 naive and CD4 memory each took three plates per donor, while CD8 naive took two and CD8 memory one.

From CD4+ cells came CD45RA+ naive and CD45RA-negative memory subsets. Measured with immunoSEQ multiplex PCR; TCRdb has only the in-frame clones, and not every one. Of 2 million to 2.5 million clones in the sample, roughly 94% were seen once. The sample taken for sequencing was naive CD4+ T cells sorted from blood. The subset is: CD45RA+ positively selected. V gene TRBV28 combines with J gene TRBJ1-1; D possibly corresponds to TRBD1 (5 bases). The receptor comes from a man aged 18-30 years in good health. The CDR3 protein is CASTLKQVTNTEAFF. The CDR3 nucleotides read TGTGCCAGCACTCTAAAACAGGTTACGAACACTGAAGCTTTCTTT.